Each of the 30 T cell receptor beta chains below was sequenced from the same sample in a study of monozygotic twins with inflammatory bowel disease. Reprocessing the 5' RACE reads, TCRdb reports a single entry for every CDR3 protein and omits DNA. In all, the sample yields about 330,000 distinct CDR3 sequences. Sequences were obtained from blood. The receptor source for this set is a human donor with ulcerative colitis or Crohn's disease, or a healthy co-twin of an affected twin (not recorded which).

The genes are TRBV6-1 and TRBJ2-7; lacking DNA, the TRBD1 call made by TCRdb goes unchecked. This CDR3 is 13 amino acids long. The germline V gene encodes CDR1 MNHNS and CDR2 SASEGT. This CDR3 reads CASSRTGAYEQYF.

The V gene is TRBV5-5, the J gene TRBJ1-5. The CDR3 runs 16 residues. CDR1 and CDR2 (germline): SGHKS, YYEKEE (reference sequence). The CDR3 sequence is CASSPPGREVHQPQHF. The full variable domain, with the rest looked up from reference TRBV5-5 and TRBJ1-5, is DAGVTQSPTHLIKTRGQQVTLRCSPISGHKSVSWYQQVLGQGPQFIFQYYEKEERGRGNFPDRFSARQFPNYSSELNVNALLLGDSALYLCASSPPGREVHQPQHFGDGTRLSIL.

The rearrangement links TRBV11-2 to TRBJ2-7; the D call from TCRdb, TRBD2, cannot be confirmed without DNA. This CDR3 region has 14 residues. Germline assignment: CDR1 SGHAT and CDR2 FQNNGV. CDR3 protein: CASSPLAGVGEQYF.

V is TRBV12-3 or TRBV12-4 and J is TRBJ2-5; the D call from TCRdb, TRBD1, cannot be confirmed without DNA. The CDR3 has 15 residues. This CDR3 is CASSSWGAHQETQYF.

The chain couples TRBV27 to TRBJ1-5; TCRdb's D gene call, TRBD1, goes unchecked for lack of DNA. CDR1 and CDR2 (germline): MNHEY, SMNVEV (reference sequence). CDR3 length: 14 amino acids. The CDR3 region is CASSRGLGVQPQHF.

The rearrangement joins TRBV7-6 to TRBJ2-3; TCRdb lists TRBD1, though no DNA is available to test this call. The germline gives CDR1 SGHVS, CDR2 FNYEAQ. The CDR3 has 13 residues. CDR3 amino acids: CASSWGQLDTQYF.

The chain uses TRBV29-1 and TRBJ2-5; TCRdb proposes TRBD1, but this gene call is untestable without DNA. The germline V gene encodes CDR1 SQVTM and CDR2 ANQGSEA. The CDR3 contains 11 residues. The CDR3 loop is CSVKQGQTQYF. The variable domain in full, with the rest retrieved from reference TRBV29-1 and TRBJ2-5, is SAVISQKPSRDICQRGTSLTIQCQVDSQVTMMFWYRQQPGQSLTLIATANQGSEATYESGFVIDKFPISRPNLTFSTLTVSNMSPEDSSIYLCSVKQGQTQYFGPGTRLLVL.

This chain joins TRBV5-4 and TRBJ2-5; TCRdb's D call of TRBD2 is untestable without DNA. This CDR3 region has 15 residues. Germline CDR1 and CDR2: SGHNT and YYREEE (reference sequence). CDR3 sequence: CASSFEAGFQETQYF.

V usage is TRBV19 and J usage is TRBJ2-1; the TCRdb D gene call, TRBD1, has no DNA to confirm it. CDR1 is LNHDA and CDR2 is SQIVND in the germline V gene (reference sequence). The CDR3 has 14 residues. CDR3 region: CASRTSGAGNEQFF.

The chain is built from TRBV6-1 and TRBJ2-4; TCRdb indicates TRBD1, and absent DNA this call remains unverified. There are 16 residues in the CDR3. Germline CDR1 is MNHNS and CDR2 is SASEGT. CDR3 in amino acids: CASSRPLTGVGNIQYF.

V gene TRBV28 combines with J gene TRBJ2-6. This CDR3 has 14 amino acids. Germline CDR1 MDHEN, CDR2 SYDVKM. The CDR3 spells CASSFDSGANVLTF. Using reference TRBV28 and TRBJ2-6 for the parts outside the CDR3, the full variable domain is DVKVTQSSRYLVKRTGEKVFLECVQDMDHENMFWYRQDPGLGLRLIYFSYDVKMKEKGDIPEGYSVSREKKERFSLILESASTNQTSMYLCASSFDSGANVLTFGAGSRLTVL.

The V gene is TRBV30, the J gene TRBJ2-2; TCRdb calls TRBD1, which cannot be checked without DNA. Germline CDR1 GTSNPN, CDR2 SVGIG (reference sequence). The CDR3 length is 15 residues. This chain's CDR3 is CACNGPGQKTGELFF.

V is TRBV20-1 and J is TRBJ2-1. There are 16 residues in the CDR3. Germline V CDR1 and CDR2: DFQATT, SNEGSKA (reference sequence). This chain's CDR3 is CSASKATRISYNEQFF.

J is TRBJ2-5 and V is TRBV6-1; lacking DNA, the TRBD2 call made by TCRdb goes unchecked. CDR1 MNHNS and CDR2 SASEGT come from the germline V gene. There are 13 residues in the CDR3. The CDR3 sequence: CASIPKGRETQYF.

The rearrangement joins TRBV24-1 to TRBJ1-2. The CDR3 is 13 residues long. Per the germline V gene, CDR1 is KGHDR and CDR2 is SFDVKD. The CDR3 here is CATSDSQFYGYTF.

V usage is TRBV5-1 and J usage is TRBJ1-1. CDR3 size: 16 residues. Germline V gene sequence: CDR1 SGHRS, CDR2 YFSETQ. The CDR3 sequence: CASSLSGGRGNTEAFF.

The chain carries TRBV14 and TRBJ1-1; with no DNA, the TCRdb D assignment of TRBD1 cannot be verified. Germline assignment: CDR1 SGHDN and CDR2 FVKESK. This CDR3 contains 13 residues. CDR3 residues: CASSQEGGAEAFF.

The J gene is TRBJ2-3, the V gene TRBV7-2; no DNA is available, so the TRBD1 call from TCRdb remains unchecked. The CDR3 has 16 amino acids. Germline lookup yields CDR1 SGHTA and CDR2 FQGNSA. The CDR3 loop reads CASSPRTGTLFGTQYF.

The gene calls are TRBV6-6 and TRBJ2-7; TCRdb indicates TRBD1, and absent DNA this call remains unverified. CDR3 length equals 14 residues. Germline CDR1 MNHNY, CDR2 SVGAGI (reference sequence). The CDR3 region is CASSLSTDSYEQYF.

The V call is TRBV7-2, the J call TRBJ1-1; without DNA, the TCRdb call of TRBD1 cannot be checked. Germline values: CDR1 SGHTA, CDR2 FQGNSA. The CDR3 consists of 15 residues. This CDR3 is CASSFLTGGAAEAFF.

The V gene is TRBV19, the J gene TRBJ1-2. This CDR3 spans 12 amino acids. Germline V gene data show CDR1 as LNHDA and CDR2 as SQIVND (reference sequence). This chain's CDR3 is CASSTGDWGYTF.

The genes are TRBV11-2 and TRBJ2-1; TCRdb proposes TRBD1, but this gene call is untestable without DNA. Per the germline V gene, CDR1 is SGHAT and CDR2 is FQNNGV. The length of the CDR3 is 21 residues. The CDR3 spells CASSSRDRGRLAGGSYNEQFF.

The chain has TRBV24-1 and TRBJ1-5; TCRdb returns TRBD1, unconfirmable since there is no DNA. Germline values: CDR1 KGHDR, CDR2 SFDVKD. CDR3 length: 16 amino acids. CDR3 region: CATSDTPSTEGQPQHF.

The V call is TRBV7-9, the J call TRBJ2-5; TCRdb indicates TRBD2, and absent DNA this call remains unverified. This CDR3 spans 14 amino acids. Germline V CDR1 and CDR2: SEHNR, FQNEAQ (reference sequence). This CDR3 reads CASSPGEGVKTQYF. The entire variable domain, with the rest obtained from reference TRBV7-9 and TRBJ2-5, is as follows: DTGVSQNPRHKITKRGQNVTFRCDPISEHNRLYWYRQTLGQGPEFLTYFQNEAQLEKSRLLSDRFSAERPKGSFSTLEIQRTEQGDSAMYLCASSPGEGVKTQYFGPGTRLLVL.

This chain links TRBV9 with TRBJ1-2; TCRdb lists TRBD1, though no DNA is available to test this call. The V gene's germline CDR1 is SGDLS and CDR2 YYNGEE. This CDR3 comprises 15 residues. This CDR3 is CASSKRQGSISGYTF.

The gene calls are TRBV29-1 and TRBJ2-3; there is no DNA to check the TCRdb D call of TRBD1. Looked up from germline, CDR1 is SQVTM and CDR2 is ANQGSEA. The CDR3 covers 15 residues. The CDR3 protein is CSVAPDRAATDTQYF.

The chain couples TRBV6-5 to TRBJ2-7; TCRdb indicates TRBD2, and absent DNA this call remains unverified. This CDR3 comprises 15 residues. Germline values: CDR1 MNHEY, CDR2 SVGAGI. This CDR3 reads CASGRAEGVAYEQYF.

The rearrangement links TRBV20-1 to TRBJ2-7; TCRdb reports TRBD1, a call that lacks DNA to check it against. CDR3 length equals 16 residues. In germline, CDR1 is DFQATT, CDR2 SNEGSKA (reference sequence). Here the CDR3 reads CSARDGRNRASYEQYF.

The gene calls are TRBV28 and TRBJ2-7; TCRdb's D call, TRBD1, is unchecked because there is no DNA. CDR1 and CDR2 (germline): MDHEN, SYDVKM. The CDR3 extends over 17 amino acids. This CDR3 is CASSTGQANPLPYEQYF. Together with reference TRBV28 and TRBJ2-7, the CDR3 gives the full variable domain: DVKVTQSSRYLVKRTGEKVFLECVQDMDHENMFWYRQDPGLGLRLIYFSYDVKMKEKGDIPEGYSVSREKKERFSLILESASTNQTSMYLCASSTGQANPLPYEQYFGPGTRLTVT.

The gene calls are TRBV12-3 or TRBV12-4 and TRBJ1-2; TCRdb outputs TRBD1, but without DNA this stays unchecked. The CDR3 contains 14 residues. The CDR3: CASSPGTAVYGYTF.